This T cell receptor beta chain appears in the sequencing data of a study of CXCR3-negative and CXCR3-positive naive CD8 T cells. Study-wide findings and caveats: CXCR3-negative and CXCR3-positive naive cells shared comparable TRBV-TRBJ usage, but memory cells did not. Both naive subsets carried similar amounts of surface CD5, so TCR strength was inferred from TRB CDR3 properties. Fresh PBMCs served for most assays, and CXCR3 expression fell partially after cryopreservation.

Notes on this clonotype: Its antigen is unknown.

Germline V gene lookup returns CDR1 MDHEN and CDR2 SYDVKM. The CDR3 is made up of 14 amino acids. UMI-labeled 5' RACE yielded the TRB cDNA libraries. TCRdb reprocessed the 5' RACE reads and reports one entry per CDR3 protein, with no DNA. In total, the table holds tens of thousands of distinct CDR3 sequences. This clonotype was obtained from a human donor in good health. Some clones in this sample may be carry-over from other donors' samples. The chain has TRBV28 and TRBJ2-3; without DNA, the TCRdb call of TRBD2 cannot be checked. Sequencing used memory CD8+ T cells from blood. The CDR3 reads CASRFLADPDTQYF.